One and the same sample provided the 17 T cell receptor beta chains below, sequenced in a study of T cell repertoires in cytomegalovirus infection. TCRdb independently ran MiXCR on the reads; one entry per CDR3 protein. The table lists a few hundred thousand distinct CDR3 sequences, more than 8% of them singletons, with roughly 4.5% in the top ten. Sequenced input: PBMCs. These receptors originate from a human donor in good health (CMV status not recorded). Some clones in this sample may be carry-over from other donors' samples.

This clonotype has at least ten counts. CDR3 in amino acids: CASSSQVHEQYF. DNA of the CDR3: TGTGCCAGCAGCTCCCAGGTACACGAGCAGTACTTC. V and J are TRBV7-3 and TRBJ2-7; D gene uncertain. The CDR3 is 12 amino acids. Per germline, CDR1 SGHTA and CDR2 FQGTGA. V was pared by 4 bases and J by 5 bases, with 9 bases between. Full variable domain (missing parts from reference TRBV7-3 and TRBJ2-7): GAGVSQTPSNKVTEKGKYVELRCDPISGHTALYWYRQSLGQGPEFLIYFQGTGAADDSGLPNDRFFAVRPEGSVSTLKIQRTERGDSAVYLCASSSQVHEQYFGPGTRLTVT.

In this sample, this clonotype turned up many times. The rearrangement uses TRBV7-9 and TRBJ2-5; D is uncertain. V lost 5 bases, J lost 2 bases, and 9 bases lay in between. The CDR3 length is 13 residues. Germline V CDR1 and CDR2: SEHNR, FQNEAQ (reference sequence). CDR3 nucleotide sequence: TGTGCCAGCAGCCCTCTTTGGCAAGAGACCCAGTACTTC. It specifies CASSPLWQETQYF.

The chain combines TRBV9 with TRBJ2-5; 8 nucleotides line up with TRBD2. Trimming took 0 bases from V and 5 from J; bases not matched to a gene: 6. This CDR3 has 15 residues. Germline CDR1 is SGDLS and CDR2 is YYNGEE. The CDR3 is CASSVADGGAETQYF. The CDR3 DNA sequence: TGTGCCAGCAGCGTAGCGGACGGGGGGGCGGAGACCCAGTACTTC.

This clonotype was found a few times. The V and J genes are TRBV7-3 and TRBJ1-6, with TRBD1 matching over 7 bases. In germline, CDR1 is SGHTA, CDR2 FQGTGA. The CDR3 is 15 residues long. Trimming removed 0 bases from V and 7 bases from J; junction bases left unmatched: 3. The CDR3 loop is CASSLTGTVNSPLHF. The CDR3 bases are TGTGCCAGCAGCTTAACCGGGACAGTAAATTCACCCCTCCACTTT.

This clonotype was found many times. This chain uses TRBV7-2 with TRBJ2-7; D gene uncertain. Germline lookup yields CDR1 SGHTA and CDR2 FQGNSA. Trimming cost V 3 bases and J 6 bases, with 9 bases left between them. CDR3 length equals 12 residues. The DNA for the CDR3 is TGTGCCAGCAGCTTGGGTCGCTCCGAGCAGTACTTC. Translation gives CASSLGRSEQYF.

This clonotype has at least ten counts. CDR3 in DNA: TGTGCCAGCAGTGAAAGACCAGGGGCGGAAGGCTACACCTTC. Its protein product is CASSERPGAEGYTF. The V gene is TRBV2, the J gene TRBJ1-2; tentatively, D is TRBD1 (6 bases). Germline CDR1 is SNHLY and CDR2 is FYNNEI. V was cut by 2 bases and J by 8 bases, with 15 bases left in between. The CDR3 extends over 14 amino acids. The full variable domain, in which reference TRBV2 and TRBJ1-2 provide the parts outside the CDR3, is EPEVTQTPSHQVTQMGQEVILRCVPISNHLYFYWYRQILGQKVEFLVSFYNNEISEKSEIFDDQFSVERPDGSNFTLKIRSTKLEDSAMYFCASSERPGAEGYTFGSGTRLTVV.

The genes are TRBV5-6 and TRBJ2-7, with 8 positions matching TRBD1. CDR1 is SGHDT, CDR2 YYEEEE, per germline. There are 14 residues in the CDR3. The V and J ends lost 6 bases and 0 bases, in that order; junction bases with no gene match: 5. The CDR3 region has the DNA TGTGCCAGCACCGAAACAGGGGGCTCCTACGAGCAGTACTTC. It translates to CASTETGGSYEQYF.

This clonotype has more than one count but fewer than ten. The rearrangement uses TRBV28 and TRBJ1-1; D gene ambiguous. The CDR3 length is 14 residues. Between the trimmed V and J ends, which lost 5 bases and 0 bases, there was a span of 10 bases. Germline-derived CDR1 and CDR2 are MDHEN and SYDVKM. The CDR3: CASSLYTVNTEAFF. The CDR3 DNA reads TGTGCCAGCAGTCTTTATACAGTGAACACTGAAGCTTTCTTT.

This clonotype was seen a few times. This chain uses TRBV7-2 with TRBJ1-1; possible D gene TRBD1, 6 bases. V lost 5 bases and J 5 bases, leaving 15 bases between the germline ends. Per germline, CDR1 SGHTA and CDR2 FQGNSA. The CDR3 sequence is 14 residues long. The CDR3 here is CASSTGTLRTEAFF. In DNA form, the CDR3 reads TGTGCCAGCAGCACCGGGACATTGAGGACTGAAGCTTTCTTT.

This clonotype appeared many times. The CDR3 is CASSDRQGRVAASSYEQYF. CDR3 DNA sequence: TGTGCCAGCTCAGACCGACAGGGTCGGGTAGCGGCGAGCTCCTACGAGCAGTACTTC. V is TRBV18 and J is TRBJ2-7; possible D gene TRBD1, 7 bases. The CDR3 has 19 amino acids. Germline lookup yields CDR1 KGHSH and CDR2 LQKENI. Trimming removed 5 bases from V and 0 bases from J, with 26 bases in between.

This clonotype has ten or more counts. V usage is TRBV10-3 and J usage is TRBJ2-1; 10 bases are shared with TRBD2. Germline V lookup: CDR1 ENHRY, CDR2 SYGVKD. There are 16 residues in the CDR3. Trimming took 6 bases from V and 5 from J; bases not matched to a gene: 10. CDR3 bases: TGTGCCATCAGGGTACGAGGGACTAGCGCCCACAATGAGCAGTTCTTC. It is translated as CAIRVRGTSAHNEQFF.

This clonotype showed up just a few times. J is TRBJ2-3 and V is TRBV7-3; D is uncertain. V lost 4 bases, J lost 6 bases, and 14 bases lay in between. The CDR3 contains 14 residues. The germline V gene has CDR1 SGHTA and CDR2 FQGTGA. CDR3 bases: TGTGCCAGCAGCTCCCCGGGCCCTGGGGATACGCAGTATTTT. Translation gives CASSSPGPGDTQYF.

Many counts were recorded for this clonotype. CDR3 coding DNA: TGTGCCAGCAGCTTGTTTCGCGGAGCGGGGGGGCGCGGGAACACCGGGGAGCTGTTTTTT. Amino acids: CASSLFRGAGGRGNTGELFF. The chain carries TRBV7-8 and TRBJ2-2; 10 bases fit TRBD2. Germline trimming cut 3 bases from V and 1 base from J; bases unmatched to any gene: 14. CDR1 and CDR2 from the germline V gene are SGHVS and FQNEAQ. This CDR3 has 20 residues.

In this sample, this clonotype turned up many times. The V gene is TRBV12-3 or TRBV12-4, the J gene TRBJ2-1; D is possibly TRBD1 or TRBD2 (5 bases each). The CDR3 consists of 14 residues. Trimming took 6 bases from V and 8 from J, leaving 17 bases between them. The CDR3 region has the DNA TGTGCCAGCAGCTCTAGCAGGGTGACGGATGAGCAGTTCTTC. Translating it yields CASSSSRVTDEQFF.

This chain connects TRBV7-9 to TRBJ2-4; D remains unclear. CDR1 SEHNR and CDR2 FQNEAQ come from the germline V gene (reference sequence). Trimming took off 5 bases at V and 13 bases at J, with 15 bases between the two ends. This CDR3 spans 12 amino acids. The CDR3 here is CASSTDARIQYF. DNA of the CDR3: TGTGCCAGCAGCACGGACGCCCGCATCCAGTACTTC.

The genes are TRBV4-3 and TRBJ1-5; D possibly corresponds to TRBD1 (5 bases). Trimming cost V 0 bases and J 6 bases, with 15 bases left between them. The CDR3 has 16 residues. Germline V gene sequence: CDR1 LGHNA, CDR2 YSLEER. The CDR3 reads CASSQDHGQGGQPQHF. CDR3 bases: TGCGCCAGCAGCCAAGATCATGGGCAGGGTGGTCAGCCCCAGCATTTT.

The chain uses TRBV20-1 and TRBJ1-4; possibly TRBD1 for D (5 bases). Germline CDR1 reads DFQATT; CDR2 reads SNEGSKA (reference sequence). The CDR3 is 14 amino acids. The chain's CDR3 is CSSARLQGGEKLFF. The CDR3 DNA sequence: TGCAGCAGTGCTAGGTTGCAGGGAGGGGAAAAACTGTTTTTT.